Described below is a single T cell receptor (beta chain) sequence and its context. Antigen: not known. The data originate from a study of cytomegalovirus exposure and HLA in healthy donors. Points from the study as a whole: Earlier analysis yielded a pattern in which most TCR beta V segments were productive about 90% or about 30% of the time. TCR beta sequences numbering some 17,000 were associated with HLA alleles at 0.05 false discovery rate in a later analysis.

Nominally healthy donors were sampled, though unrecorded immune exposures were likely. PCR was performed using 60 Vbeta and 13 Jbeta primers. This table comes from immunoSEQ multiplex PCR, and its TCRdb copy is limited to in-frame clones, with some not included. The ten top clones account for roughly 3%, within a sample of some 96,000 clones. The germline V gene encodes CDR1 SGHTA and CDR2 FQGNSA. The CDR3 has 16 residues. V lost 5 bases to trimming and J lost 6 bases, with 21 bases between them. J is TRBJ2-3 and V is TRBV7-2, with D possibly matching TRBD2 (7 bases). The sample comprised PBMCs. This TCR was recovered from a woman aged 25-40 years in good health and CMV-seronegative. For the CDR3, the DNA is TGTGCCAGCAGCCCAAGGGGGGGCAGGGTGGCGGATACGCAGTATTTT. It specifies CASSPRGGRVADTQYF.